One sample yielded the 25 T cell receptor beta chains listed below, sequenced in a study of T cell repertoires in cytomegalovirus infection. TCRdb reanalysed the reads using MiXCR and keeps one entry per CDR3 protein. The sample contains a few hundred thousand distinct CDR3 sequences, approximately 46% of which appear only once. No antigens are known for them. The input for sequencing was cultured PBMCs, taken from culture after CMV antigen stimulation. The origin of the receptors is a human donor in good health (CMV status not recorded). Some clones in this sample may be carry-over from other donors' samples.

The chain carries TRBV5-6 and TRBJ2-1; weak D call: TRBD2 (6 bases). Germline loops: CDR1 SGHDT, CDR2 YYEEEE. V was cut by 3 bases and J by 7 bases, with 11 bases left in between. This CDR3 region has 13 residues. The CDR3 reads CASSSGLTNEQFF. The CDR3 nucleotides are TGTGCCAGCAGCTCGGGACTTACTAATGAGCAGTTCTTC.

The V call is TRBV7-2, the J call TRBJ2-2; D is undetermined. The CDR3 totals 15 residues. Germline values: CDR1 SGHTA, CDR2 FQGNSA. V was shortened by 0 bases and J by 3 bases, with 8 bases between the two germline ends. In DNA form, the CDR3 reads TGTGCCAGCAGCTTAGCAGGGTATGACACCGGGGAGCTGTTTTTT. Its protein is CASSLAGYDTGELFF. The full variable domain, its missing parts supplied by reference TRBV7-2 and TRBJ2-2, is GAGVSQSPSNKVTEKGKDVELRCDPISGHTALYWYRQSLGQGLEFLIYFQGNSAPDKSGLPSDRFSAERTGGSVSTLTIQRTQQEDSAVYLCASSLAGYDTGELFFGEGSRLTVL.

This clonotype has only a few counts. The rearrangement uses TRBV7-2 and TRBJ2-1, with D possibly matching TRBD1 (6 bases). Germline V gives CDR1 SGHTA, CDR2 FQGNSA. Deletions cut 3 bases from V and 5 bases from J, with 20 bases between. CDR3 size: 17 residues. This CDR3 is CASSLRGSGTPNNEQFF. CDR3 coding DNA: TGTGCCAGCAGCTTGCGCGGATCGGGGACACCGAACAATGAGCAGTTCTTC.

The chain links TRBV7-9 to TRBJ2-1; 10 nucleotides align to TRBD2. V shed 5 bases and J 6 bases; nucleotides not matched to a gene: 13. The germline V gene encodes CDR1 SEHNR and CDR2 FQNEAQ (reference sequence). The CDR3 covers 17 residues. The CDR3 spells CASSNPSLAGAFNEQFF. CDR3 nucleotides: TGTGCCAGCAGCAACCCCTCCCTAGCGGGAGCTTTCAATGAGCAGTTCTTC.

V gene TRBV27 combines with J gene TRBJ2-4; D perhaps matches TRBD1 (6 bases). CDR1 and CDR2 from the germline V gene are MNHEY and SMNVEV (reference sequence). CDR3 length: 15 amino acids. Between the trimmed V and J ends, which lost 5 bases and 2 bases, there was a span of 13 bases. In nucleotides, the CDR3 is TGTGCCAGCAGTCCGTCACAGGGATCCAAAAACATTCAGTACTTC. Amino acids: CASSPSQGSKNIQYF.

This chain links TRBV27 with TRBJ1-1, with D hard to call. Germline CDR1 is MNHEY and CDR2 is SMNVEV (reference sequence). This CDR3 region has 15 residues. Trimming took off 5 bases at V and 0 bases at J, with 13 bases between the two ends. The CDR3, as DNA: TGTGCCAGCAGTGGTGGTGGAGGTATGAACACTGAAGCTTTCTTT. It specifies CASSGGGGMNTEAFF.

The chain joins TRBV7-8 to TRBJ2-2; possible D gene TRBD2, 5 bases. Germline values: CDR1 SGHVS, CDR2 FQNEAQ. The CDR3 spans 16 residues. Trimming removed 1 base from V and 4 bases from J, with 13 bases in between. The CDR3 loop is CASSLDYWETTGELFF. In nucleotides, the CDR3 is TGTGCCAGCAGCTTAGATTATTGGGAGACCACCGGGGAGCTGTTTTTT.

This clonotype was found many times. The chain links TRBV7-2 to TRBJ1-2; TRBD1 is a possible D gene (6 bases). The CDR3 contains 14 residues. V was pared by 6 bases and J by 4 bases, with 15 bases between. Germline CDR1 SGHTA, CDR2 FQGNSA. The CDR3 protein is CASSSNRDPYGYTF. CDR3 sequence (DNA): TGTGCCAGCAGTTCGAACAGGGACCCCTATGGCTACACCTTC.

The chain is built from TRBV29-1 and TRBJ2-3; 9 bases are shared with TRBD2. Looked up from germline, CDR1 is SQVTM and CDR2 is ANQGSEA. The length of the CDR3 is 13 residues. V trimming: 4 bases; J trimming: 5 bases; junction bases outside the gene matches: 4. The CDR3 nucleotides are TGCAGCGTTGGGACTAGCGAGATAGATACGCAGTATTTT. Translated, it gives CSVGTSEIDTQYF.

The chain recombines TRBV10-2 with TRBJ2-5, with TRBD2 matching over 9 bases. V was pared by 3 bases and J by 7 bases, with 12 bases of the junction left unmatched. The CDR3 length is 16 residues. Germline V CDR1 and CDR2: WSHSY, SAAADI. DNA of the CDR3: TGCGCCAGCAGTGAAATGGGACTAGCCTCGTGGGGGACCCAGTACTTC. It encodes CASSEMGLASWGTQYF.

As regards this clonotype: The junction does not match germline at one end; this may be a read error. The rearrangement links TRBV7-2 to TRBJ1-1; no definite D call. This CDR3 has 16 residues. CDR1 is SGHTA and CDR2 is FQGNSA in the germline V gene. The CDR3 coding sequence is TGTGCCAGTAGCTTAGCGGGGATGGAGTGGTACATTAAAGCTTTCTTT. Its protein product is CASSLAGMEWYIKAFF.

The CDR3 region is CASRRESSQYF. CDR3 DNA sequence: TGTGCCAGCAGGCGGGAGTCGTCGCAGTACTTC. The V and J genes are TRBV6-5 and TRBJ2-7, with TRBD2 identical over 7 bases. The CDR3 loop spans 11 amino acids. CDR1 MNHEY and CDR2 SVGAGI come from the germline V gene. V shed 6 bases, J shed 9 bases, and the junction held 5 bases outside the gene matches.

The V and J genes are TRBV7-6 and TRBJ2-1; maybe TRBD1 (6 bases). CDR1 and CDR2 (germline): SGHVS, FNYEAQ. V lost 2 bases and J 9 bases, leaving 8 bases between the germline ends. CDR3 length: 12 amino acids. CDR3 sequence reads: CASSLQGPEQFF. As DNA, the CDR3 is TGTGCCAGCAGCTTACAGGGGCCTGAGCAGTTCTTC.

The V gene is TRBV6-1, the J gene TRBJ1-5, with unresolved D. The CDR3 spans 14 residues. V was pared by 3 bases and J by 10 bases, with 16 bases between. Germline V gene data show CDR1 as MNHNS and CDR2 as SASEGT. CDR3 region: CASSESAGLRPQHF. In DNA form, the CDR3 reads TGTGCCAGCAGTGAGTCGGCAGGACTTCGACCCCAGCATTTT.

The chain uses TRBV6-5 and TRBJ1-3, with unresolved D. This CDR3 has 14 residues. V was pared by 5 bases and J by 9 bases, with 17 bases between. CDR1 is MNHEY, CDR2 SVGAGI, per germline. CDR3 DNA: TGTGCCAGCAGTCGTAGTACCACTGTAACCACCATATATTTT. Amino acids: CASSRSTTVTTIYF.

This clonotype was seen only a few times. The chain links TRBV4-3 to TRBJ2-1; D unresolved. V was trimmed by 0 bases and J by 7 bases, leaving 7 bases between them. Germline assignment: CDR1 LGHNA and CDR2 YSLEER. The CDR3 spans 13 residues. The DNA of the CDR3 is TGCGCCAGCAGCCAAGAACTCCCGAATGAGCAGTTCTTC. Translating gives CASSQELPNEQFF.

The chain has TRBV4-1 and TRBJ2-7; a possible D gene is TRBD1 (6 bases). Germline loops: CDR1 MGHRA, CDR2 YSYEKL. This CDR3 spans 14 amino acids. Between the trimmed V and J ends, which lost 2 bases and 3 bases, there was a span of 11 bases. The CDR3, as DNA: TGCGCCAGCAGCCAAACTCAGGGGTTCTACGAGCAGTACTTC. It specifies CASSQTQGFYEQYF.

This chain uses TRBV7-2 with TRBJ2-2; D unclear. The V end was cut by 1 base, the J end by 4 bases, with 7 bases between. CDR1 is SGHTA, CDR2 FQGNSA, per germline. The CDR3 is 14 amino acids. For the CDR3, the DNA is TGTGCCAGCAGCTTAGACCAGATCACCGGGGAGCTGTTTTTT. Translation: CASSLDQITGELFF.

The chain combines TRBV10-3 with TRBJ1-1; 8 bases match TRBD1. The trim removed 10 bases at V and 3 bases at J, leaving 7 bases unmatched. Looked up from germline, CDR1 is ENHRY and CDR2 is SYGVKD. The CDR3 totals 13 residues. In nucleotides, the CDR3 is TGTGCCACCTCTGTGACAGGGGACACTGAAGCTTTCTTT. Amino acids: CATSVTGDTEAFF.

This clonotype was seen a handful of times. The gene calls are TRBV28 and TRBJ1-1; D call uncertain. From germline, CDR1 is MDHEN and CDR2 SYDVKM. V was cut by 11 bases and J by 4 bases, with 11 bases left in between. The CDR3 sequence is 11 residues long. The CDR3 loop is CASWGSTEAFF. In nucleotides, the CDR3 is TGTGCCTCATGGGGAAGCACTGAAGCTTTCTTT.

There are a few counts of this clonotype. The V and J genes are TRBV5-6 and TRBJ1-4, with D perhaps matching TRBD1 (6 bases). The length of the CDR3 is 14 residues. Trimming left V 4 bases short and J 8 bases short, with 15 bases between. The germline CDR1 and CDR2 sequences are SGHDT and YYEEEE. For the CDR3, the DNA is TGTGCCAGCAGCCAACAGGGAATCGGCGAAAAACTGTTTTTT. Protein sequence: CASSQQGIGEKLFF.

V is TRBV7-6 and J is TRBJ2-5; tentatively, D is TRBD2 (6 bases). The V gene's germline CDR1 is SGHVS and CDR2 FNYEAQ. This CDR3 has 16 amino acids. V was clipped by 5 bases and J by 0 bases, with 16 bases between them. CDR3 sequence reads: CASSPLMVADQETQYF. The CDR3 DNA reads TGTGCCAGCAGCCCACTAATGGTAGCGGACCAAGAGACCCAGTACTTC. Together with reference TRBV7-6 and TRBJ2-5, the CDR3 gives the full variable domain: GAGVSQSPRYKVTKRGQDVALRCDPISGHVSLYWYRQALGQGPEFLTYFNYEAQQDKSGLPNDRFSAERPEGSISTLTIQRTEQRDSAMYRCASSPLMVADQETQYFGPGTRLLVL.

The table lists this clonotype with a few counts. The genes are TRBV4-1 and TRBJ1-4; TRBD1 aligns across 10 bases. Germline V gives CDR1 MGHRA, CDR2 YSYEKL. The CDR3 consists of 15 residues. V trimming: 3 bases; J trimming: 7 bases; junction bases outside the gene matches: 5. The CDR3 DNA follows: TGCGCCAGCAGCCAGACCGGACAGGGGGGTGAAAAACTGTTTTTT. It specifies CASSQTGQGGEKLFF.

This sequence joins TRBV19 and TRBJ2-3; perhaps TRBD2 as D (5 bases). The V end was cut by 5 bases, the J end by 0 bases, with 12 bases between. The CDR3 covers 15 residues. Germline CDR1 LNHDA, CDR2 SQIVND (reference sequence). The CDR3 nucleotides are TGTGCCAGTAGTGTGGACTTTGCTAGCACAGATACGCAGTATTTT. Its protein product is CASSVDFASTDTQYF.

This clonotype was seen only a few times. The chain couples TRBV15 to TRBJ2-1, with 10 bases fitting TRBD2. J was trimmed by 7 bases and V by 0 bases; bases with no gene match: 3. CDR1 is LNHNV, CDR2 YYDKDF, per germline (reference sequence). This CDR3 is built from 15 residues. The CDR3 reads CATSRDSSGSNEQFF. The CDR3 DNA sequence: TGTGCCACCAGCAGAGATTCTAGCGGGAGTAATGAGCAGTTCTTC.